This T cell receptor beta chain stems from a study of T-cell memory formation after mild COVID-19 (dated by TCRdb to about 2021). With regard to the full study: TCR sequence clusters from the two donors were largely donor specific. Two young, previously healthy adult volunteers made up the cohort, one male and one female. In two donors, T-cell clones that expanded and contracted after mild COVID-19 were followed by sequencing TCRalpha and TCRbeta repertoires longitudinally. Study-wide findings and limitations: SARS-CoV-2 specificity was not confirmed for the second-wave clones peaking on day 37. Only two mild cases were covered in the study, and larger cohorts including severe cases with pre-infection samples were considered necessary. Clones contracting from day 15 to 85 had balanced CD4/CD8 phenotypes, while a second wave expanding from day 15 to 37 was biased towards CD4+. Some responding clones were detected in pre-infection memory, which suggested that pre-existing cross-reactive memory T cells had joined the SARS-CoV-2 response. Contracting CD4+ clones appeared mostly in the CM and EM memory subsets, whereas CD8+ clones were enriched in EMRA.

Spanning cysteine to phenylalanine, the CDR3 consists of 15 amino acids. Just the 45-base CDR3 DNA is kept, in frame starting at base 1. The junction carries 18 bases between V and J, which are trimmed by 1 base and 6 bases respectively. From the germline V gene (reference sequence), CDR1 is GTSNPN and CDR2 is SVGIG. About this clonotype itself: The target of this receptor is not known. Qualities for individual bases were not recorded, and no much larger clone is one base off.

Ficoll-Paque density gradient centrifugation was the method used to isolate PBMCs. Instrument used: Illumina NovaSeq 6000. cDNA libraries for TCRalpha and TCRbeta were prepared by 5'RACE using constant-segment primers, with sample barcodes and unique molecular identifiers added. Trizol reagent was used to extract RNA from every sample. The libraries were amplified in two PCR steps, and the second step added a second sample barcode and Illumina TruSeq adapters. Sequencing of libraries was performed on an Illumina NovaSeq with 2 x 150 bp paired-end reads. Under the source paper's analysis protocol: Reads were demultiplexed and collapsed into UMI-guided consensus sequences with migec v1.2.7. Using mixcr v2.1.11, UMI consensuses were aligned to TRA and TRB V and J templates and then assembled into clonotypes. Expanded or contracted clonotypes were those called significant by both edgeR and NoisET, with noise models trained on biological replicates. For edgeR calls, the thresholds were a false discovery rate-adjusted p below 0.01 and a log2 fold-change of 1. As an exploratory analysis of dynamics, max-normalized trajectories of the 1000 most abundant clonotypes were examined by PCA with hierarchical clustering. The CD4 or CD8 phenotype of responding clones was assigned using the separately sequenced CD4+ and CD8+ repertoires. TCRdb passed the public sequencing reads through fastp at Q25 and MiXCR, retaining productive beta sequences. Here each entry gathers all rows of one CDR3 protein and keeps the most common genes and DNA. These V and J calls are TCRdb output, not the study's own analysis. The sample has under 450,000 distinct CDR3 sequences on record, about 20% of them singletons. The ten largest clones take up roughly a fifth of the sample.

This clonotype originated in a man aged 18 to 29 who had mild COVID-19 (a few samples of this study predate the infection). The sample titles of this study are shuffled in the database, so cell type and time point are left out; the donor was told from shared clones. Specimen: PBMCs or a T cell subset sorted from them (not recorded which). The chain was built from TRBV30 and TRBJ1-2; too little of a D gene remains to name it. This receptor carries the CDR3 CAWSGHSLKGNGYTF. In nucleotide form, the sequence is TGTGCCTGGAGTGGGCACAGCCTGAAAGGGAATGGCTACACCTTC.